Listed below are T cell receptor beta chains from one sample, sequenced in a study of T-cell memory formation after mild COVID-19. TCRdb independently ran MiXCR on the 5' RACE reads; one entry per CDR3 protein. The sample carries roughly 320,000 distinct CDR3 sequences, approximately 29% recorded once. Specimen: PBMCs or a T cell subset sorted from them (not recorded which). All receptors come from an adult woman who had mild COVID-19 (a few samples of this study predate the infection). Cell type and time point are not known. Both conserved end residues are part of each CDR3. Fields, in order: clone size, J gene, V gene, D gene, CDR3 protein, CDR3 DNA. The D gene is left open where the match is weak. The size entry is marked missing in some rows and otherwise reads once, few, many or a size class.

.,TRBJ1-1,TRBV6-5,.,CASRLGHGNTEAFF,TGTGCCAGCAGACTGGGACATGGGAACACTGAAGCTTTCTTT
.,TRBJ2-3,TRBV18,.,CASSKRGRTSDTQYF,TGTGCCAGCTCAAAGAGGGGCAGGACTTCAGATACGCAGTATTTT
.,TRBJ2-1,TRBV12-3/TRBV12-4,TRBD1,CASSSTGDRQFF,TGTGCCAGCAGTTCCACAGGGGATAGGCAGTTCTTC
few,TRBJ2-5,TRBV7-8,.,CASSQNQGPIQETQYF,TGTGCCAGCAGCCAAAACCAGGGACCCATCCAAGAGACCCAGTACTTC
.,TRBJ2-7,TRBV9,.,CASSPSPGQTYEQYF,TGTGCCAGCAGCCCAAGCCCTGGACAGACCTACGAGCAGTACTTC
.,TRBJ2-7,TRBV5-6,TRBD2,CASRRTGTSSYEQYF,TGTGCCAGCAGGCGAACCGGGACTAGCTCCTACGAGCAGTACTTC
.,TRBJ1-2,TRBV6-5,.,CASRDKPGERGSKYGYTF,TGTGCCAGCAGAGATAAACCGGGTGAACGGGGATCGAAGTATGGCTACACCTTC
.,TRBJ1-1,TRBV20-1,.,CSARKGGVNTEAFF,TGCAGTGCTAGGAAGGGGGGGGTGAACACTGAAGCTTTCTTT
.,TRBJ1-3,TRBV18,.,CASSPPRSSGTIYF,TGTGCCAGCTCACCACCTAGGTCTTCAGGCACCATATATTTT
.,TRBJ2-1,TRBV12-3/TRBV12-4,TRBD2,CASTPGLAGTYNEQFF,TGTGCCAGCACTCCGGGACTAGCGGGGACCTACAATGAGCAGTTCTTC
few,TRBJ2-1,TRBV9,.,CASSAARQGTYNEQFF,TGTGCCAGCAGCGCAGCTAGGCAGGGGACCTACAATGAGCAGTTCTTC
.,TRBJ2-5,TRBV24-1,TRBD1,CATSDEGQGAPETQYF,TGTGCCACCAGTGACGAGGGACAGGGGGCACCAGAGACCCAGTACTTC
few,TRBJ2-5,TRBV24-1,.,CATSDLSQGWTQYF,TGTGCCACCAGTGATTTGTCACAGGGTTGGACCCAGTACTTC
few,TRBJ1-6,TRBV15,.,CATSRDLGIGSPLHF,TGTGCCACCAGCAGAGATTTGGGAATCGGATCACCCCTCCACTTT
.,TRBJ2-5,TRBV7-8,TRBD2,CASSPQRGGGQETQYF,TGTGCCAGCAGCCCACAGCGGGGGGGCGGCCAAGAGACCCAGTACTTC
few,TRBJ2-2,TRBV9,TRBD2,CASSGGLAGVEGTGELFF,TGTGCCAGCAGCGGGGGACTAGCGGGAGTAGAAGGGACCGGGGAGCTGTTTTTT
.,TRBJ1-1,TRBV11-1,TRBD1,CASSARAIQGHTEAFF,TGTGCCAGCAGCGCCAGAGCGATACAGGGGCACACTGAAGCTTTCTTT
.,TRBJ1-1,TRBV9,.,CASSVGPHTEAFF,TGTGCCAGCAGCGTAGGGCCGCACACTGAAGCTTTCTTT
.,TRBJ1-5,TRBV3-1,TRBD1,CASSLSGQGAPQHF,TGTGCCAGCAGCCTTTCGGGACAGGGGGCCCCTCAGCATTTT
.,TRBJ1-5,TRBV12-3/TRBV12-4,TRBD1,CASSYTGASNQPQHF,TGTGCCAGCAGTTATACAGGGGCCAGCAATCAGCCCCAGCATTTT
.,TRBJ2-5,TRBV7-6,.,CASSLPALSIAETQYF,TGTGCCAGCAGCTTACCCGCATTGAGCATTGCAGAGACCCAGTACTTC
few,TRBJ2-3,TRBV5-1,.,CASSWSQGTGTDTQYF,TGCGCCAGCAGCTGGAGCCAGGGTACCGGCACAGATACGCAGTATTTT
.,TRBJ1-2,TRBV5-4,TRBD1,CASSGGTGYGYTF,TGTGCCAGCAGCGGAGGGACAGGCTATGGCTACACCTTC
.,TRBJ2-5,TRBV29-1,.,CSGRPQGGQTQYF,TGCAGCGGGAGGCCCCAGGGCGGCCAGACCCAGTACTTC
.,TRBJ1-2,TRBV24-1,.,CATSDPGQTSGYTF,TGTGCCACCAGTGACCCCGGACAGACTTCTGGCTACACCTTC
.,TRBJ2-5,TRBV5-6,.,CASSPPRLPQTQYF,TGTGCCAGCAGCCCCCCCCGGCTACCGCAGACCCAGTACTTC
.,TRBJ2-1,TRBV29-1,TRBD2,CSVAGTSGVEQFF,TGCAGCGTAGCCGGGACTAGCGGGGTTGAGCAGTTCTTC
.,TRBJ2-7,TRBV5-1,TRBD1,CASSLVGQGLSYEQYF,TGCGCCAGCAGCTTGGTGGGACAGGGGCTCTCCTACGAGCAGTACTTC
.,TRBJ2-7,TRBV18,TRBD2,CASSPALAAGGSYEQYF,TGTGCCAGCTCACCAGCTCTGGCAGCGGGAGGGTCCTACGAGCAGTACTTC
few,TRBJ2-1,TRBV4-2,TRBD2,CASSQDPSSSGSRNEQFF,TGTGCCAGCAGCCAGGACCCCTCTTCTAGCGGGAGTCGCAATGAGCAGTTCTTC
.,TRBJ2-3,TRBV7-6,.,CASSLGRGLTDTQYF,TGTGCCAGCAGCTTAGGGCGGGGGCTAACAGATACGCAGTATTTT
few,TRBJ2-3,TRBV29-1,.,CSSSGEGVTDTQYF,TGCAGCTCCTCAGGGGAGGGGGTGACAGATACGCAGTATTTT
many,TRBJ2-2,TRBV3-1,.,CASSRGLTTGELFF,TGTGCCAGCAGCCGGGGACTGACCACCGGGGAGCTGTTTTTT
.,TRBJ1-1,TRBV24-1,.,CATRWGGNTEAFF,TGTGCCACCCGGTGGGGCGGAAACACTGAAGCTTTCTTT
few,TRBJ2-3,TRBV15,TRBD2,CATSPSRGGQNTQYF,TGTGCCACCAGTCCCTCCCGGGGGGGCCAAAATACGCAGTATTTT
few,TRBJ2-3,TRBV7-9,.,CASSFEPDTQYF,TGTGCCAGCAGCTTTGAACCAGATACGCAGTATTTT
few,TRBJ2-1,TRBV7-6,TRBD2,CASSLGGLTSGLNEQFF,TGTGCCAGCAGCTTAGGCGGGTTGACTAGCGGGCTTAATGAGCAGTTCTTC
.,TRBJ2-2,TRBV30,.,CAWRSAGQVNTGELFF,TGTGCCTGGAGATCAGCGGGACAGGTGAACACCGGGGAGCTGTTTTTT
.,TRBJ1-2,TRBV7-9,.,CASSPPLGGYTF,TGTGCCAGCAGCCCCCCTCTTGGCGGCTACACCTTC
.,TRBJ2-1,TRBV7-6,.,CASSLVGPRDEQFF,TGTGCCAGCAGCTTAGTGGGTCCCCGAGATGAGCAGTTCTTC
.,TRBJ2-7,TRBV10-3,.,CAISKDSDAYEQYF,TGTGCCATCAGTAAGGACAGCGACGCCTACGAGCAGTACTTC
once,TRBJ1-2,TRBV24-1,.,CATSDAATNYGYTF,TGTGCCACCAGTGATGCGGCCACAAACTATGGCTACACCTTC
.,TRBJ2-2,TRBV5-1,TRBD1,CASSSSGTGIKTGELFF,TGCGCCAGCAGCTCATCCGGGACAGGAATTAAGACCGGGGAGCTGTTTTTT
.,TRBJ2-3,TRBV9,.,CASSVGMGRFTDTQYF,TGTGCCAGCAGCGTAGGGATGGGCAGATTTACAGATACGCAGTATTTT
.,TRBJ2-7,TRBV24-1,.,CATSDSHSYEQYF,TGTGCCACCAGTGATTCGCATTCCTACGAGCAGTACTTC
.,TRBJ2-7,TRBV7-2,TRBD2,CASSPTSAPYEQYF,TGTGCCAGCAGCCCCACTAGCGCTCCCTACGAGCAGTACTTC
many,TRBJ1-6,TRBV7-2,.,CASSDRPGAMAYNSPLHF,TGTGCCAGCAGCGATCGGCCAGGGGCAATGGCCTATAATTCACCCCTCCACTTT
few,TRBJ2-7,TRBV9,TRBD1,CASSEGQGAGEQYF,TGTGCCAGCAGCGAGGGACAGGGGGCTGGGGAGCAGTACTTC
few,TRBJ2-3,TRBV14,.,CASSRPTDTQYF,TGTGCCAGCAGCCGACCCACAGATACGCAGTATTTT